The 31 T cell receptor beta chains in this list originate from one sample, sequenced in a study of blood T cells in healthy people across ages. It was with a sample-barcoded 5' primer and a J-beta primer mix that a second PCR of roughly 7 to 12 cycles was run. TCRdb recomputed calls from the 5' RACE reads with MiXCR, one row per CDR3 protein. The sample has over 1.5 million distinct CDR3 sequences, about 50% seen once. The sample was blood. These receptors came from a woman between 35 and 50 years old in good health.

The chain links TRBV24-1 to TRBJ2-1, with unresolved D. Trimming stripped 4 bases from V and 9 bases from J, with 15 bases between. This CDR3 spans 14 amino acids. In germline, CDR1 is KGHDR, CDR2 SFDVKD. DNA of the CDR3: TGTGCCACCAGTGAGCCCGGGTGGGCCAGTGAGCAGTTCTTC. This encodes CATSEPGWASEQFF.

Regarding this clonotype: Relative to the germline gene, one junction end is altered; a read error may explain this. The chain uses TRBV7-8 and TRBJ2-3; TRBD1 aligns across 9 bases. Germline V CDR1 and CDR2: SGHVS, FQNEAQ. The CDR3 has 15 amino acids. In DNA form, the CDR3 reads TGTGCCAGCACCTTACAGGGGGCGCGTGCAGATACGCAGTATTTT. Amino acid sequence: CASTLQGARADTQYF.

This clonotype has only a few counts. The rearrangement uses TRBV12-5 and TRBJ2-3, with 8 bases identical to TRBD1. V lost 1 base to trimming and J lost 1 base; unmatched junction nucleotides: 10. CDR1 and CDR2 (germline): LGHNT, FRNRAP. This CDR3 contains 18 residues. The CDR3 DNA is TGTGCTAGTGGTTTGGGGGTTCCGACAGGGGCTGGCACAGATACGCAGTATTTT. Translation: CASGLGVPTGAGTDTQYF.

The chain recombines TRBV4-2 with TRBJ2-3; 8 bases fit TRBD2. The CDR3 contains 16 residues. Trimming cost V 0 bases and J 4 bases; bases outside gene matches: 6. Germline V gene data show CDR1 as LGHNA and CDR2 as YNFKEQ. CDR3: CASSQDTRAGADTQYF. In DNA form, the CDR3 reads TGTGCCAGCAGCCAAGATACTCGAGCGGGGGCAGATACGCAGTATTTT.

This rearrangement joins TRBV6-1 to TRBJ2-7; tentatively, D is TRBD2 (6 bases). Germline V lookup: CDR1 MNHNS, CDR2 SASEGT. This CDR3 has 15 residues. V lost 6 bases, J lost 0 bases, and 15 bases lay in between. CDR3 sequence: CASRPGRPISYEQYF. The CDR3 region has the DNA TGTGCCAGCAGACCCGGGAGACCCATCTCCTACGAGCAGTACTTC.

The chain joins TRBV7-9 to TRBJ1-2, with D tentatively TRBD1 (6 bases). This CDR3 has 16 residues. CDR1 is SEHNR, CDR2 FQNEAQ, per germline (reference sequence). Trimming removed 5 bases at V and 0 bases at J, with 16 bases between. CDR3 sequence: CASSPTDSRPNYGYTF. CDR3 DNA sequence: TGTGCCAGCAGCCCCACGGACAGTCGGCCTAACTATGGCTACACCTTC.

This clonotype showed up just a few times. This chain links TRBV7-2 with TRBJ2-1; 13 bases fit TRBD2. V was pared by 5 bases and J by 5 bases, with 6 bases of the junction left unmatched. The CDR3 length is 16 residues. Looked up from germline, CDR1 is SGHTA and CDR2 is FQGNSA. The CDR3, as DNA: TGTGCCAGCAGCCGACGGACTAGCGGGGGTAACAATGAGCAGTTCTTC. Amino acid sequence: CASSRRTSGGNNEQFF.

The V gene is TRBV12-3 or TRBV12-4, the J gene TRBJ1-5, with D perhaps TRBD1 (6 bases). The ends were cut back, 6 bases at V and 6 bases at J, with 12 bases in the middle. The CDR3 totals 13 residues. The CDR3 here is CASSQSGAQPQHF. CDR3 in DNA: TGTGCCAGCAGCCAATCGGGGGCTCAGCCCCAGCATTTT.

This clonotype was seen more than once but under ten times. CDR3 loop: CASSLEARGLGAQYF. Here the CDR3 DNA reads TGTGCCAGCAGCTTAGAGGCCAGGGGGTTGGGGGCCCAGTACTTC. The chain recombines TRBV7-2 with TRBJ2-5; TRBD1 agrees at 7 bases. Germline CDR1 SGHTA, CDR2 FQGNSA. The CDR3 length is 15 residues. J gave up 9 bases and V 1 base, and 11 bases lay outside the gene matches.

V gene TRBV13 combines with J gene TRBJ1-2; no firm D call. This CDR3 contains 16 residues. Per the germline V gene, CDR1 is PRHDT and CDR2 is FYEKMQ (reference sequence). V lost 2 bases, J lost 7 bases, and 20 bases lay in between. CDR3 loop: CASSLRAGYTPAGYTF. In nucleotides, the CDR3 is TGTGCCAGCAGCTTAAGGGCTGGCTACACCCCAGCTGGCTACACCTTC.

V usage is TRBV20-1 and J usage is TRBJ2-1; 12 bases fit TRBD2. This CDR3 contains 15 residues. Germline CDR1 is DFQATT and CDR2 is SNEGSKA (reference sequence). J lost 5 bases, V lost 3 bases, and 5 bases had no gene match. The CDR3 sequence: CSASSWTSGNNEQFF. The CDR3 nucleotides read TGCAGTGCTAGTTCCTGGACTAGCGGGAACAATGAGCAGTTCTTC.

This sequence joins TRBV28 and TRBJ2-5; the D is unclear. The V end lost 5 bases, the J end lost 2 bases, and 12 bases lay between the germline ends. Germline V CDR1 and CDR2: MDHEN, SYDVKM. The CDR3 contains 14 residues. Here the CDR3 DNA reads TGTGCCAGCAGTCCCGCGTGGGAACAAGAGACCCAGTACTTC. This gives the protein CASSPAWEQETQYF. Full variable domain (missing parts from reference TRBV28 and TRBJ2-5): DVKVTQSSRYLVKRTGEKVFLECVQDMDHENMFWYRQDPGLGLRLIYFSYDVKMKEKGDIPEGYSVSREKKERFSLILESASTNQTSMYLCASSPAWEQETQYFGPGTRLLVL.

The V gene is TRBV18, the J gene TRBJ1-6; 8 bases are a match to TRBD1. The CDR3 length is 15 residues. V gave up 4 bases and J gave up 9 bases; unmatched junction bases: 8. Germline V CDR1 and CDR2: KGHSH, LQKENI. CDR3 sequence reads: CASSQAGQGFSPLHF. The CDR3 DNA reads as TGTGCCAGCTCACAGGCAGGACAGGGCTTTTCACCCCTCCACTTT.

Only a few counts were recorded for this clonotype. The CDR3 sequence: CASSYNSMGGYTF. The CDR3 nucleotides read TGTGCCAGCAGTTATAACAGCATGGGGGGCTACACCTTC. V is TRBV6-2 or TRBV6-3 and J is TRBJ1-2; D is unresolved. The germline gives CDR1 MNHEY, CDR2 SVGEGT. Trimming removed 3 bases at V and 8 bases at J, with 13 bases between. The CDR3 contains 13 residues.

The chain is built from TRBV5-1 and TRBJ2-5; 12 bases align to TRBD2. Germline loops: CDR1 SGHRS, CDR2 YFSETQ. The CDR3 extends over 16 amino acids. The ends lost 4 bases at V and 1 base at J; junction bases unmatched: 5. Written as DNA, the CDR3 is TGCGCCAGCAGCGTAACTAGCGGGGGGACCCAAGAGACCCAGTACTTC. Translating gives CASSVTSGGTQETQYF.

The CDR3 DNA reads TGTGCCAGCAGTACAGGGGGTAACACTGAAGCTTTCTTT. Translated, it gives CASSTGGNTEAFF. The chain has TRBV12-3 or TRBV12-4 and TRBJ1-1; 8 nucleotides agree with TRBD1. The CDR3 sequence is 13 residues long. V trimming: 5 bases; J trimming: 2 bases; junction bases outside the gene matches: 1.

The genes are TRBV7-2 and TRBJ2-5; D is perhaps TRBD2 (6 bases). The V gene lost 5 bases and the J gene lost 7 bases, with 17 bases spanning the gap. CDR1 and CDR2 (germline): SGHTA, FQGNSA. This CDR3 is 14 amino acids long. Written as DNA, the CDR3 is TGTGCCAGCAGCCGACAGTCGGGGGATGCGACCCAGTACTTC. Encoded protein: CASSRQSGDATQYF.

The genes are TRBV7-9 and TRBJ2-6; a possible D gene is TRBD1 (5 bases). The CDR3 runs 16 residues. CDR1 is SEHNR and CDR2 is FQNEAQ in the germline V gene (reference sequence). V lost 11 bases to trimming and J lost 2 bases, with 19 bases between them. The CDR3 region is CAGSQGEKAGANVLTF. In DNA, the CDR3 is TGTGCCGGAAGCCAAGGGGAAAAGGCTGGGGCCAACGTCCTGACTTTC.

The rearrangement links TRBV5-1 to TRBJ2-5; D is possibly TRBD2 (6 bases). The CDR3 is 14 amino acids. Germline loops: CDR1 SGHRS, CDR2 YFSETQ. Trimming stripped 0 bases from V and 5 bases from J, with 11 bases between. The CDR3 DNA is TGCGCCAGCAGCTTGGTTCCTAGCGTGGAGACCCAGTACTTC. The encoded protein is CASSLVPSVETQYF.

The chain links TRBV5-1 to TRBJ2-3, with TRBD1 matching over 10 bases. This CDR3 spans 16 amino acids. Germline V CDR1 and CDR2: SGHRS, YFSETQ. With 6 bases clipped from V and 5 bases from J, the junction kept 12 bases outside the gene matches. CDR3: CASTLIGTGVLDTQYF. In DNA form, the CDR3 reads TGCGCCAGCACCCTAATAGGGACAGGGGTTCTAGATACGCAGTATTTT.

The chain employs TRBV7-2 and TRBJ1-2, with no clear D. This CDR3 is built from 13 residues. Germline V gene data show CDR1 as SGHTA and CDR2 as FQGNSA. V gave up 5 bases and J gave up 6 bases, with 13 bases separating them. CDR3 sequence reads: CASSGREGHGYTF. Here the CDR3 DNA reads TGTGCCAGCAGCGGAAGGGAGGGCCATGGCTACACCTTC.

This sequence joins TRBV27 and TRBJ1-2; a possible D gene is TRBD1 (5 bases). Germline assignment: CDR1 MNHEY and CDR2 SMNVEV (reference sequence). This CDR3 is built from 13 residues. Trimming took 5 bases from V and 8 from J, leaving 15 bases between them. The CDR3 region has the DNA TGTGCCAGCAGTGTAACAGGCTTGCAAGGCTACACCTTC. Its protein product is CASSVTGLQGYTF.

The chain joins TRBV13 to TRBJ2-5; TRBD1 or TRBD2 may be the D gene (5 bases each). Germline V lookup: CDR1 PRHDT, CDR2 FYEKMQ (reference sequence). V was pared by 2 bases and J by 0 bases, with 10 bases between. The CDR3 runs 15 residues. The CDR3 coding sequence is TGTGCCAGCAGCTTAACAGGACTCAACCAAGAGACCCAGTACTTC. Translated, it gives CASSLTGLNQETQYF.

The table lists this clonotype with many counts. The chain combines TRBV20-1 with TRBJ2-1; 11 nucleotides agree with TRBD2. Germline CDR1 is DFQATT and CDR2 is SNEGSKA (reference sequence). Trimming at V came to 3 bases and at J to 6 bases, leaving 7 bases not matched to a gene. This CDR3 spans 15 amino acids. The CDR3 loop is CSARDLAGGLNEQFF. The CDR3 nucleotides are TGCAGTGCTAGGGACCTAGCGGGGGGACTCAATGAGCAGTTCTTC.

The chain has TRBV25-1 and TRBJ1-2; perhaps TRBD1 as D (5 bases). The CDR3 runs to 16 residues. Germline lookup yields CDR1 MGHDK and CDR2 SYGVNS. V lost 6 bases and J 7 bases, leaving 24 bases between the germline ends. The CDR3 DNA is TGTGCCAGCAGCCAGAAAATAAGGGGAGGGGACGGTGGCTACACCTTC. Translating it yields CASSQKIRGGDGGYTF.

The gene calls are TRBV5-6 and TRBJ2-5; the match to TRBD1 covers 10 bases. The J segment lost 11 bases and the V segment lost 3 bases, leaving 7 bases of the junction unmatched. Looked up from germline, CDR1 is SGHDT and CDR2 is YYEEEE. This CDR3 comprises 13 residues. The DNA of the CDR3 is TGTGCCAGCAGCTGGGACAGGGGTGCTGAGCAGTACTTC. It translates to CASSWDRGAEQYF. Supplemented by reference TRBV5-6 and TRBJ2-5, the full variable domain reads DAGVTQSPTHLIKTRGQQVTLRCSPKSGHDTVSWYQQALGQGPQFIFQYYEEEERQRGNFPDRFSGHQFPNYSSELNVNALLLGDSALYLCASSWDRGAEQYFGPGTRLLVL.

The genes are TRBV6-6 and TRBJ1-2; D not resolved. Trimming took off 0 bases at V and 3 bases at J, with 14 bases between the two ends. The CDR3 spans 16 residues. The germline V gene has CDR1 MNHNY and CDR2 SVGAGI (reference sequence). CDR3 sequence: CASSYSRVDSDYGYTF. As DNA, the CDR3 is TGTGCCAGCAGTTACTCGAGGGTGGACTCGGACTATGGCTACACCTTC.

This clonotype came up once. CDR3 in amino acids: CATSDLGRGGPDTQYF. CDR3 DNA: TGTGCCACCAGTGATTTGGGGCGGGGGGGCCCAGATACGCAGTATTTT. The V gene is TRBV24-1, the J gene TRBJ2-3; 9 bases fit TRBD2. The CDR3 runs 16 residues. The V gene end was trimmed by 0 bases and the J gene end by 4 bases; junction bases not matched to a gene: 4. Germline V gene data show CDR1 as KGHDR and CDR2 as SFDVKD.

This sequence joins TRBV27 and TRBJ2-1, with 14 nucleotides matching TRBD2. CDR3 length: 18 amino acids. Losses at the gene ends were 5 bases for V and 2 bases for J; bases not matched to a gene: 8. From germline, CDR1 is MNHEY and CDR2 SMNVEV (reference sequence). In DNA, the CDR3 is TGTGCCAGCAGTGGCAGACTAGCGGGGGGGCCGCCCTACAATGAGCAGTTCTTC. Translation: CASSGRLAGGPPYNEQFF.

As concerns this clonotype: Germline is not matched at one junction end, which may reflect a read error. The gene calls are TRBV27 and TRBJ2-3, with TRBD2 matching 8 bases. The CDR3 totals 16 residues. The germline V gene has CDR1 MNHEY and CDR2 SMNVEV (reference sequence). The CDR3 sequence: CTSSYLTSGNTDTQYF. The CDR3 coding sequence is TGTACCAGCAGTTACCTTACTAGCGGCAACACAGATACGCAGTATTTT.

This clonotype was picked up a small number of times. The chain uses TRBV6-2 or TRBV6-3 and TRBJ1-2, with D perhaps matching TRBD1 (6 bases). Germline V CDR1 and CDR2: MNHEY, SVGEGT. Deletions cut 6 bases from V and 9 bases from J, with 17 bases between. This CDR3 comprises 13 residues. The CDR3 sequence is CASRDRPPSRYTF. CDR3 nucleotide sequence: TGTGCCAGCAGAGACAGGCCCCCCAGTCGCTACACCTTC.